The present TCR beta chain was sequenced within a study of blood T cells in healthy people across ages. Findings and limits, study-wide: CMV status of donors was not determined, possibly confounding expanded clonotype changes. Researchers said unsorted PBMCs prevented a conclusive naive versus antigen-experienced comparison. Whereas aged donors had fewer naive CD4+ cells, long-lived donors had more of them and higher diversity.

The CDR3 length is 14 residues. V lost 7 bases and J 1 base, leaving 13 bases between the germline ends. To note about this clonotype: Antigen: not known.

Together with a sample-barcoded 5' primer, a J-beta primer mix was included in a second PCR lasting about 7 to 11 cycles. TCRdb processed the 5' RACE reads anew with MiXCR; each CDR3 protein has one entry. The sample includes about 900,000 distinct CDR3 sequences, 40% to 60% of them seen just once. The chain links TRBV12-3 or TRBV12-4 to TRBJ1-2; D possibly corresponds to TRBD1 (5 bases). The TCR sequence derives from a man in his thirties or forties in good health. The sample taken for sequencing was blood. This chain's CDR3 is CASKVTGFNYGYTF. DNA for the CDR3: TGTGCCAGCAAAGTTACAGGTTTTAACTATGGCTACACCTTC.